Given below is one T cell receptor (beta chain) in context. This entry comes from a study of control samples from healthy donors and cancer patients. Here immunoSEQ multiplex PCR was the method, and the copy in TCRdb shows in-frame clones only, minus some. Of approximately 65,000 clones listed, 89% were seen once; the top ten hold about 19%. The germline V and J ends were trimmed by 4 bases and 0 bases, with 19 bases remaining between them. CDR1 is SGDLS, CDR2 YYNGEE, per germline. This CDR3 has 17 amino acids. This TCR derives from a man aged 55-75 years with lung cancer. The sequenced material came from PBMCs. The chain is built from TRBV9 and TRBJ1-1; tentative D call: TRBD1 (5 bases). As DNA, the CDR3 is TGTGCCAGCAGCCCTCGGGACCTCAGCCCCTTGAACACTGAAGCTTTCTTT. It specifies CASSPRDLSPLNTEAFF.